This T cell receptor (beta chain) was captured by sequencing in a study of beta chain features in type 1 diabetes. The length of the CDR3 is 15 residues. V lost 0 bases to trimming and J lost 8 bases, with 15 bases between them. Germline values: CDR1 SGDLS, CDR2 YYNGEE. At least ten counts were recorded for this clone. The antigen remains undetermined. cDNA synthesis used the whole RNA isolate, giving expressed TCRB sequences. Clones were sequenced by immunoSEQ multiplex PCR, and TCRdb holds only the in-frame ones, with some missing. The sample records 120,000 to 150,000 clones, more than 10% being singletons. Study conclusions and caveats: It was among patients, rather than healthy donors, that naive, central memory and Treg TCRB repertoires appeared more similar. Patients with Type 1 diabetes showed moderately but significantly shorter TCRB CDR3s in all four CD4+ subsets.

The sample was central memory CD4+ T cells from blood. This TCR came from a man between 18 and 35 years old with type 1 diabetes. V gene TRBV9 combines with J gene TRBJ2-4; possible D gene TRBD1, 7 bases. The CDR3 region has the DNA TGTGCCAGCAGCGTAGCCACAGGGGACTGGGACATTCAGTACTTC. Translated: CASSVATGDWDIQYF.